These 10 T cell receptor beta chains came from one sample sequenced in a study of brain T cells in children with intractable seizures. Some clones are missing from TCRdb's copy, which holds only in-frame ones; the method was immunoSEQ multiplex PCR. This table has about 340,000 clones, roughly 93% appearing once. Time point defined: blood from clinic visit 5 months post-surgery; TSC patient then seizure free. Sequenced material: peripheral blood, taken 4 to 6 months after surgery. These receptors came from a boy under three years old with tuberous sclerosis and intractable seizures.

J is TRBJ2-5 and V is TRBV11-2, with 7 bases matching TRBD1. The CDR3 extends over 13 amino acids. Per germline, CDR1 SGHAT and CDR2 FQNNGV. V lost 5 bases and J lost 3; bases outside the gene matches: 3. The CDR3 loop reads CASSRTGKETQYF. The CDR3 coding sequence is TGTGCCAGCAGCCGGACAGGAAAAGAGACCCAGTACTTC.

The chain employs TRBV5-4 and TRBJ2-7, with no clear D. The CDR3 is 13 amino acids. The germline V gene encodes CDR1 SGHNT and CDR2 YYREEE (reference sequence). V was shortened by 4 bases and J by 0 bases, with 8 bases between the two germline ends. In DNA form, the CDR3 reads TGTGCCAGCAGCCTTAGGAGCTCCTACGAGCAGTACTTC. Amino acid sequence: CASSLRSSYEQYF.

CDR3 sequence reads: CASSLVGGADYGYTF. The CDR3 coding sequence is TGTGCCAGCAGCTTAGTGGGGGGCGCTGACTATGGCTACACCTTC. J is TRBJ1-2 and V is TRBV7-2; D possibly corresponds to TRBD1 (6 bases). The CDR3 totals 15 residues. CDR1 is SGHTA and CDR2 is FQGNSA in the germline V gene. V was clipped by 1 base and J by 3 bases, with 12 bases between them.

This clone appeared once. CDR3 nucleotide sequence: TGTGCCAGCAGTTTATCGGGGTCGCTCAGTCCGAACAATCAGCCCCAGCATTTT. Translated: CASSLSGSLSPNNQPQHF. The chain is built from TRBV27 and TRBJ1-5; D is ambiguous. This CDR3 contains 18 residues. CDR1 is MNHEY and CDR2 is SMNVEV in the germline V gene (reference sequence). V dropped 0 bases and J dropped 3 bases, with 18 bases sitting between them.

The chain is built from TRBV19 and TRBJ1-1; possibly TRBD1 for D (6 bases). V was trimmed by 3 bases and J by 3 bases, leaving 20 bases between them. The CDR3 spans 17 residues. Germline-derived CDR1 and CDR2 are LNHDA and SQIVND (reference sequence). CDR3 coding DNA: TGTGCCAGTAGTATTGGGCCCAAGGTAGGGGGTGACACTGAAGCTTTCTTT. Amino acid sequence: CASSIGPKVGGDTEAFF.

The chain recombines TRBV4-1 with TRBJ2-6, with 8 bases matching TRBD1. Germline lookup yields CDR1 MGHRA and CDR2 YSYEKL. This CDR3 has 19 residues. V was pared by 4 bases and J by 0 bases, with 11 bases of the junction left unmatched. CDR3 amino acids: CASSRTATGALSGANVLTF. CDR3 in DNA: TGCGCCAGCAGCCGCACAGCGACAGGGGCCCTCTCTGGGGCCAACGTCCTGACTTTC.

V and J are TRBV11-3 and TRBJ1-1; 7 bases fit TRBD1. The CDR3 loop spans 16 amino acids. The trim removed 5 bases at V and 4 bases at J, leaving 13 bases unmatched. Germline V gene sequence: CDR1 SGHNT, CDR2 YENEEA. The chain's CDR3 is CASSINRIDRATEAFF. In DNA form, the CDR3 reads TGTGCCAGCAGCATAAACCGAATAGACAGGGCCACTGAAGCTTTCTTT.

This rearrangement joins TRBV5-1 to TRBJ2-2; 11 bases are shared with TRBD2. The CDR3 extends over 16 amino acids. Trimming cost V 2 bases and J 5 bases; bases outside gene matches: 5. The germline CDR1 and CDR2 sequences are SGHRS and YFSETQ. The CDR3 is CASSFTSGGRTGELFF. The CDR3, as DNA: TGCGCCAGCAGCTTTACTAGCGGGGGTCGGACCGGGGAGCTGTTTTTT.

The chain uses TRBV7-6 and TRBJ1-3; D perhaps matches TRBD1 (5 bases). The CDR3 length is 16 residues. Germline V lookup: CDR1 SGHVS, CDR2 FNYEAQ. V was trimmed by 1 base and J by 2 bases, leaving 12 bases between them. The CDR3 region is CASSLEAGMAGNTIYF. The CDR3 nucleotides are TGTGCCAGCAGCTTAGAGGCAGGGATGGCTGGAAACACCATATATTTT.

This clone was seen once. The chain combines TRBV7-3 with TRBJ2-3; no firm D call. The germline gives CDR1 SGHTA, CDR2 FQGTGA. CDR3 size: 15 residues. Trimming removed 2 bases from V and 6 bases from J, with 15 bases in between. The CDR3 sequence: CASSLGLGPRDTQYF. CDR3 nucleotide sequence: TGTGCCAGCAGCTTAGGCCTAGGACCCCGGGATACGCAGTATTTT.